The rows below give T cell receptor beta chains drawn from one sample of a study of blood T cell repertoires in COVID-19. Libraries were prepared by immunoSEQ multiplex PCR; TCRdb keeps only in-frame clonotypes and omits some of them. Of approximately 210,000 clones listed, around 82% are singletons. Sequencing was done on a sample of peripheral blood. These receptors all stem from a man aged 50 to 60 with active or convalescent COVID-19. Each CDR3 is given with its conserved first and last residue. The D gene is left open where the match is weak. A row's size may be missing; if present it is once, few, many or a size class.

v_call: TRBV6-5
d_call: TRBD1
clone_size: .
j_call: TRBJ1-6
cdr3_nt: TGTGCCAGCAGTTACTCCGCCTCAGGGGGCAATTCACCCCTCCACTTT
cdr3_aa: CASSYSASGGNSPLHF

v_call: TRBV5-1
d_call: TRBD1
clone_size: .
j_call: TRBJ1-4
cdr3_nt: TGCGCCAGCAGCTTGGGACAGGGGAATGAAAAACTGTTTTTT
cdr3_aa: CASSLGQGNEKLFF

v_call: TRBV5-6
d_call: TRBD1
clone_size: .
j_call: TRBJ1-1
cdr3_nt: TGTGCCAGCAGCTTTCGTGACAGGGTTTCAGAAGCTTTCTTT
cdr3_aa: CASSFRDRVSEAFF

v_call: TRBV5-1
d_call: TRBD2
clone_size: .
j_call: TRBJ2-5
cdr3_nt: TGCGCCAGCAGCTTGAGGCTAGCGGGGACTAGGGAGACCCAGTACTTC
cdr3_aa: CASSLRLAGTRETQYF

v_call: TRBV5-1
d_call: .
clone_size: once
j_call: TRBJ1-5
cdr3_nt: TGCGCCAGCAGCGCAGGGCCCGGGCATCAGCCCCAGCATTTT
cdr3_aa: CASSAGPGHQPQHF

v_call: TRBV30
d_call: TRBD2
clone_size: .
j_call: TRBJ2-3
cdr3_nt: TGTGCCTGGAGTCAGGGAGGGCCGAGCACAGATACGCAGTATTTT
cdr3_aa: CAWSQGGPSTDTQYF

v_call: TRBV12-3/TRBV12-4
d_call: .
clone_size: .
j_call: TRBJ2-7
cdr3_nt: TGTGCCAGCAGTCTCGAGCGGACCTACGAGCAGTACTTC
cdr3_aa: CASSLERTYEQYF

v_call: TRBV30
d_call: .
clone_size: .
j_call: TRBJ1-4
cdr3_nt: TGTGCCTGGAGCCCCGGGAGTGAAAAACTGTTTTTT
cdr3_aa: CAWSPGSEKLFF

v_call: TRBV28
d_call: TRBD2
clone_size: .
j_call: TRBJ2-3
cdr3_nt: TGTGCCAGCAGTTTAATCTCGGGGGGGGGCACAGATACGCAGTATTTT
cdr3_aa: CASSLISGGGTDTQYF

v_call: TRBV29-1
d_call: .
clone_size: .
j_call: TRBJ1-1
cdr3_nt: TGCAGCGTTGAAGGGTTCGAAGCGATATATTCTGAAGCTTTCTTT
cdr3_aa: CSVEGFEAIYSEAFF

v_call: TRBV20-1
d_call: .
clone_size: .
j_call: TRBJ1-1
cdr3_nt: TGCAGTGCCCCCCCCGGGGAAGAAGCTTTCTTT
cdr3_aa: CSAPPGEEAFF

v_call: TRBV5-1
d_call: TRBD1
clone_size: .
j_call: TRBJ1-2
cdr3_nt: TGCGCCAGCAGCTTGACAGGGGGCAATGGCTACACCTTC
cdr3_aa: CASSLTGGNGYTF

v_call: TRBV18
d_call: .
clone_size: .
j_call: TRBJ1-1
cdr3_nt: TGTGCCAGCTCACAACAAGTAAACACTGAAGCTTTCTTT
cdr3_aa: CASSQQVNTEAFF

v_call: TRBV20-1
d_call: .
clone_size: .
j_call: TRBJ1-2
cdr3_nt: TGCAGTGCTAGTACCGGCGAGGAAGTCTATGGCTACACCTTC
cdr3_aa: CSASTGEEVYGYTF

v_call: TRBV9
d_call: TRBD1
clone_size: .
j_call: TRBJ2-5
cdr3_nt: TGTGCCAGCAGCCCGGGACAGTTCCAAGAGACCCAGTACTTC
cdr3_aa: CASSPGQFQETQYF

v_call: TRBV7-8
d_call: .
clone_size: once
j_call: TRBJ2-5
cdr3_nt: TGTGCCAGCAGCTTGACGGGGGGCAGGCAGTTGGGAGAGACCCAGTACTTC
cdr3_aa: CASSLTGGRQLGETQYF

v_call: TRBV9
d_call: TRBD2
clone_size: .
j_call: TRBJ2-5
cdr3_nt: TGTGCCAGCAGCGCGGGGGACTATCCAGGAGAGACCCAGTACTTC
cdr3_aa: CASSAGDYPGETQYF

v_call: TRBV3-1/TRBV3-2
d_call: TRBD1
clone_size: .
j_call: TRBJ2-4
cdr3_nt: TGTGCCAGCAGCCGGACAGGGGTAGCCAAAAACATTCAGTACTTC
cdr3_aa: CASSRTGVAKNIQYF

v_call: TRBV7-9
d_call: .
clone_size: .
j_call: TRBJ2-7
cdr3_nt: TGTGCCAGCAGCCCCGGGGTTGGCGAGCAGTACTTC
cdr3_aa: CASSPGVGEQYF

v_call: TRBV18
d_call: .
clone_size: .
j_call: TRBJ1-2
cdr3_nt: TGTGCCAGCTCACCGGACATCTCAAACTATGGCTACACCTTC
cdr3_aa: CASSPDISNYGYTF

v_call: TRBV5-6
d_call: .
clone_size: .
j_call: TRBJ2-7
cdr3_nt: TGTGCCAGCAGCTTGGTGGGGAGCCCCTACGAGCAGTACTTC
cdr3_aa: CASSLVGSPYEQYF

v_call: TRBV2
d_call: TRBD2
clone_size: many
j_call: TRBJ2-1
cdr3_nt: TGTGCCACGTGGGCTAGCGGCCTCAATGAGCAGTTCTTC
cdr3_aa: CATWASGLNEQFF

v_call: TRBV19
d_call: TRBD1
clone_size: .
j_call: TRBJ1-6
cdr3_nt: TGTGCCAGTAGTCCGCCGGGACAGAAGAATTCACCCCTCCACTTT
cdr3_aa: CASSPPGQKNSPLHF

v_call: TRBV19
d_call: .
clone_size: .
j_call: TRBJ1-4
cdr3_nt: TGTGCCAGTAGTTCCAAAGGGGACATCAATGAAAAACTGTTTTTT
cdr3_aa: CASSSKGDINEKLFF

v_call: TRBV29-1
d_call: TRBD1
clone_size: .
j_call: TRBJ2-7
cdr3_nt: TGCAGCGTCAACAGGGGAAGCTCCTACGAGCAGTACTTC
cdr3_aa: CSVNRGSSYEQYF

v_call: TRBV4-1
d_call: TRBD2
clone_size: .
j_call: TRBJ2-5
cdr3_nt: TGCGCCAGCAGCACCCGGACTAGTCAGGAGACCCAGTACTTC
cdr3_aa: CASSTRTSQETQYF

v_call: TRBV5-8
d_call: .
clone_size: .
j_call: TRBJ2-1
cdr3_nt: TGTGCCAGCAGCCCCAGGCAGTACAATGAGCAGTTCTTC
cdr3_aa: CASSPRQYNEQFF

v_call: TRBV28
d_call: TRBD2
clone_size: few
j_call: TRBJ2-1
cdr3_nt: TGTGCCAGCAGCCAACTAGCGTCTGAGCAGTTCTTC
cdr3_aa: CASSQLASEQFF

v_call: TRBV19
d_call: TRBD1
clone_size: .
j_call: TRBJ1-1
cdr3_nt: TGTGCCAGTAGTGCACAGGGGTTACTTGAAGCTTTCTTT
cdr3_aa: CASSAQGLLEAFF

v_call: TRBV18
d_call: .
clone_size: .
j_call: TRBJ1-1
cdr3_nt: TGTGCCAGCTCACCTTTTGACAAACTTAACACTGAAGCTTTCTTT
cdr3_aa: CASSPFDKLNTEAFF

v_call: TRBV5-1
d_call: TRBD2
clone_size: .
j_call: TRBJ2-7
cdr3_nt: TGCGCCAGCAGCAAAGGGACTAGCGGGAGGGCCGGCGAGCAGTACTTC
cdr3_aa: CASSKGTSGRAGEQYF

v_call: TRBV23-1
d_call: .
clone_size: .
j_call: TRBJ2-4
cdr3_nt: TGCGCCAGCCGGCACAGCTCCACCCGTTTACTCCCAGGGGACATTCAGTACTTC
cdr3_aa: CASRHSSTRLLPGDIQYF

v_call: TRBV7-6
d_call: TRBD1
clone_size: once
j_call: TRBJ1-6
cdr3_nt: TGTGCCAGCAGCAGCGCGACAGGGACAAGATCACCCCTCCACTTT
cdr3_aa: CASSSATGTRSPLHF

v_call: TRBV6-5
d_call: .
clone_size: .
j_call: TRBJ1-5
cdr3_nt: TGTGCCAGCAGCCTATCCGGGAGCTCCAATCAGCCCCAGCATTTT
cdr3_aa: CASSLSGSSNQPQHF

v_call: TRBV5-1
d_call: TRBD1
clone_size: .
j_call: TRBJ1-1
cdr3_nt: TGCGCCAGCAGCCTTGGGACAGCCTCTGTAGACACTGAAGCTTTCTTT
cdr3_aa: CASSLGTASVDTEAFF

v_call: TRBV27
d_call: .
clone_size: .
j_call: TRBJ1-2
cdr3_nt: TGTGCCAGCAGTTCCGGGGGTTGGACCCCACTTGGCTACACCTTC
cdr3_aa: CASSSGGWTPLGYTF

v_call: TRBV6-6
d_call: .
clone_size: .
j_call: TRBJ1-1
cdr3_nt: TGTGCCAGCAGTTCGGGGGGGAACACTGAAGCTTTCTTT
cdr3_aa: CASSSGGNTEAFF

v_call: TRBV29-1
d_call: .
clone_size: .
j_call: TRBJ2-5
cdr3_nt: TGCAGCGTTGTCAGGCCCCAAGAGACCCAGTACTTC
cdr3_aa: CSVVRPQETQYF

v_call: TRBV7-9
d_call: .
clone_size: .
j_call: TRBJ1-4
cdr3_nt: TGTGCCAGCAGCCCGAGGCGGGTTCCAACTAATGAAAAACTGTTTTTT
cdr3_aa: CASSPRRVPTNEKLFF

v_call: TRBV11-2
d_call: TRBD1
clone_size: .
j_call: TRBJ2-5
cdr3_nt: TGTGCCAGCAGCCGGACAGGGGTCGCGGGAGAGACCCAGTACTTC
cdr3_aa: CASSRTGVAGETQYF

v_call: TRBV5-4
d_call: TRBD1
clone_size: .
j_call: TRBJ2-7
cdr3_nt: TGTGCCAGCAGCCCATACGGGACAGCCTACGAGCAGTACTTC
cdr3_aa: CASSPYGTAYEQYF

v_call: TRBV7-2
d_call: TRBD1
clone_size: .
j_call: TRBJ1-5
cdr3_nt: TGTGCCAGCAGCTTGGACAGGGTAAATCAGCCCCAGCATTTT
cdr3_aa: CASSLDRVNQPQHF

v_call: TRBV19
d_call: TRBD1
clone_size: .
j_call: TRBJ1-2
cdr3_nt: TGTGCCAGTAGTCCGAACATCGGGACAGGGGGCTTTTTTTCCTACTCTAACTATGGCTACACCTTC
cdr3_aa: CASSPNIGTGGFFSYSNYGYTF

v_call: TRBV2
d_call: TRBD2
clone_size: .
j_call: TRBJ2-1
cdr3_nt: TGTGCCAGCATGCGGGGGTACAATGAGCAGTTCTTC
cdr3_aa: CASMRGYNEQFF

v_call: TRBV6-1
d_call: TRBD1
clone_size: .
j_call: TRBJ1-2
cdr3_nt: TGTGCCAGCAGTGACATGCCGGGACAGGGAGCTGGCTACACCTTC
cdr3_aa: CASSDMPGQGAGYTF

v_call: TRBV11-2
d_call: .
clone_size: .
j_call: TRBJ2-7
cdr3_nt: TGTGCCAGCAGCTTAGAAACGGGTCGCTACGAGCAGTACTTC
cdr3_aa: CASSLETGRYEQYF

v_call: TRBV5-1
d_call: .
clone_size: .
j_call: TRBJ1-1
cdr3_nt: TGCGCCAGCAGCTTGGGAGGGTATGAAGCTTTCTTT
cdr3_aa: CASSLGGYEAFF

v_call: TRBV5-4
d_call: TRBD1
clone_size: .
j_call: TRBJ2-1
cdr3_nt: TGTGCCAGCAGCACGAGTACCCGCGTGGAGACAGGGATGAATGGTGAGCAGTTCTTC
cdr3_aa: CASSTSTRVETGMNGEQFF

v_call: TRBV6-4
d_call: TRBD2
clone_size: .
j_call: TRBJ2-7
cdr3_nt: TGTGCCACTCTCCAACATCCTAGCGGGAAACCCTACGAGCAGTACTTC
cdr3_aa: CATLQHPSGKPYEQYF

v_call: TRBV10-3
d_call: .
clone_size: .
j_call: TRBJ2-2
cdr3_nt: TGTGCCACCGGACTCCAGAACACCGGGGAGCTGTTTTTT
cdr3_aa: CATGLQNTGELFF

v_call: TRBV29-1
d_call: .
clone_size: .
j_call: TRBJ2-7
cdr3_nt: TGCAGCGTCCTTGACAGCCCATACGAGCAGTACTTC
cdr3_aa: CSVLDSPYEQYF

v_call: TRBV18
d_call: TRBD2
clone_size: .
j_call: TRBJ2-7
cdr3_nt: TGTGCCAGCTCACCTATCACTAGCGGGGGCGACTACGAGCAGTACTTC
cdr3_aa: CASSPITSGGDYEQYF

v_call: TRBV7-9
d_call: TRBD1
clone_size: .
j_call: TRBJ1-6
cdr3_nt: TGTGCCAGCAGCCCAGGACAGGGGGCGGGGTATAATTCACCCCTCCACTTT
cdr3_aa: CASSPGQGAGYNSPLHF

v_call: TRBV9
d_call: .
clone_size: .
j_call: TRBJ1-4
cdr3_nt: TGTGCCAGCAGCGAGGCAGGGTCTGAAAAACTGTTTTTT
cdr3_aa: CASSEAGSEKLFF

v_call: TRBV4-2
d_call: .
clone_size: .
j_call: TRBJ2-7
cdr3_nt: TGTGCCAGCAGCCAAGATCAAGGGCAGGGGGGTTCGTCGCGGGAGCAGTACTTC
cdr3_aa: CASSQDQGQGGSSREQYF

v_call: TRBV5-4
d_call: TRBD1
clone_size: .
j_call: TRBJ2-4
cdr3_nt: TGTGCCAGCAGCTCTTCAGGGGGAGCCAAAAACATTCAGTACTTC
cdr3_aa: CASSSSGGAKNIQYF